This T cell receptor beta chain came from a study of blood T cell repertoires in COVID-19. Study summary: The United States, Italy and Spain provided the acute and convalescent COVID-19 samples. T cells, B-cell-depleted T cells, or PBMCs provided the cDNA or gDNA that served as material.

The V gene's germline CDR1 is KGHSH and CDR2 LQKENI. The trim removed 0 bases at V and 2 bases at J, leaving 0 bases unmatched. There are 15 residues in the CDR3. Original methodology: Counts of nucleated cells, estimated from reference gene primer amplification, were obtained. Here immunoSEQ multiplex PCR was the method, and the copy in TCRdb shows in-frame clones only, minus some. The DNA was the basis for D and trimming; V, J and clone size are from that table. The sample consists of 90,000 to 150,000 clones, 79% of them appearing once. The V and J genes are TRBV18 and TRBJ2-7; 11 nucleotides agree with TRBD2. The sequenced sample was peripheral blood. This receptor was taken from a woman older than 75 with acute or convalescent COVID-19. The CDR3, as DNA: TGTGCCAGCTCACCACCTAGCGGGAGGGCCTACGAGCAGTACTTC. The encoded protein is CASSPPSGRAYEQYF.